This record looks at one TCR beta chain sequence and its context. Antigen: not known. Researchers ran the assay at a deep level. Data came from immunoSEQ multiplex PCR; TCRdb stores just in-frame clones and leaves some out. The sample yields 2 million to 2.5 million clones, roughly 95% seen once. The data originate from a study of shared clonotypes between healthy human individuals. The donors were all Caucasian adults (living in Nashville, Tennessee). Notes on the study in general: The study's rarefaction showed incomplete sorted-subset sequencing despite large depth.

The sequenced sample consisted of naive CD4+ T cells sorted from blood. The sample's subset: CD45RA+ positively selected. This sequence originates from a man aged 18 to 30 in good health.

The CDR3 loop reads CASSPYALNSPLHF. The CDR3 DNA reads TGTGCCAGCAGCCCATACGCACTTAATTCACCCCTCCACTTT. V gene TRBV9 combines with J gene TRBJ1-6; D gene ambiguous. The V gene's germline CDR1 is SGDLS and CDR2 YYNGEE. V lost 4 bases and J lost 6, with 11 bases in between. The CDR3 consists of 14 residues.